A few counts support the clone carrying this TCR beta chain. As yet, its antigen is unknown. The whole isolated RNA underwent reverse transcription, so sequencing captured expressed TCRB transcripts. The repertoire was sequenced with immunoSEQ multiplex PCR; TCRdb's copy has only in-frame clones and lacks some. The sample lists more than 300,000 clones; around 16% were seen once. These data originate in a study of beta chain features in type 1 diabetes. The wider study: Healthy donors, compared against patients, showed similar age, gender and cell yields.

This CDR3 comprises 16 residues. V lost 4 bases to trimming and J lost 7 bases; unmatched junction nucleotides: 11. Looked up from germline, CDR1 is SGHDT and CDR2 is YYEEEE. General observations from the study: Individuals with type 1 diabetes displayed fewer insertions and more deletions at VDJ junctions.

The sequence came from a woman aged 18-29 years in good health. The chain links TRBV5-6 to TRBJ2-2; 9 nucleotides line up with TRBD2. The sample was naive CD4+ T cells from blood. The CDR3 spells CASSLLLAGTDGELFF. The CDR3 coding sequence is TGTGCCAGCAGCCTACTTCTAGCGGGAACGGACGGGGAGCTGTTTTTT. Combining the CDR3 with reference TRBV5-6 and TRBJ2-2 gives the whole variable domain DAGVTQSPTHLIKTRGQQVTLRCSPKSGHDTVSWYQQALGQGPQFIFQYYEEEERQRGNFPDRFSGHQFPNYSSELNVNALLLGDSALYLCASSLLLAGTDGELFFGEGSRLTVL.